This T cell receptor beta chain was observed in a study of early T cells in non-severe SARS-CoV-2 infection. This CDR3 has 15 amino acids. In germline, CDR1 is LNHDA, CDR2 SQIVND (reference sequence). TCRdb used MiXCR to reprocess the 5' RACE reads, holding one entry per CDR3 protein. This table holds 40,000 to 50,000 distinct CDR3 sequences, around 6.8% found once. On this clonotype: Just one base apart from a much larger clone, this may be a read error.

Specimen: whole blood. The V call is TRBV19, the J call TRBJ2-5; D may correspond to TRBD1 or TRBD2 (5 bases each). This clonotype was obtained from an adult who was a healthcare worker with PCR-confirmed SARS-CoV-2 infection or an uninfected control (not recorded which). CDR3 nucleotides: TGTGTCAGTAGCTTATCCGGGACCCTCCAAGAGACCCAGTACTTC. The encoded protein is CVSSLSGTLQETQYF.